A selection of T cell receptor beta chains follows, all from one sample in a study of T cell responses to AZD1222 COVID-19 vaccine. Libraries were prepared by immunoSEQ multiplex PCR; TCRdb keeps only in-frame clonotypes and omits some of them. The sample holds 95,000 to 150,000 clones; more than 75% are singletons and the top ten take about 1.2%. Sequenced material: peripheral blood, taken on day 0 of AZD1222 vaccination. The receptors originated from an adult in good health. Both conserved end residues are part of each CDR3. A D gene is named only where the DNA matches it firmly. Where a row states a size, it is once, few, many or the class of an expanded clone; other rows omit it.

J: TRBJ1-2; D: .; size: .; V: TRBV21-1; DNA: TGTGCCAGCAGCAAGATGAGGGCTGTGGGTTATGGCTACACCTTC; CDR3: CASSKMRAVGYGYTF
J: TRBJ1-2; D: TRBD1; size: .; V: TRBV23-1; DNA: TGCGCCAGCAGCCAGGGGGGCAGACCATTAGGCGGGAATGGCTACACCTTC; CDR3: CASSQGGRPLGGNGYTF
J: TRBJ2-5; D: TRBD2; size: .; V: TRBV5-8; DNA: TGTGCCAGCAGCTTGATCCGGGGGACTAGCGGTCAAGAGACCCAGTACTTC; CDR3: CASSLIRGTSGQETQYF
J: TRBJ1-2; D: .; size: once; V: TRBV7-9; DNA: TGTGCCAGCAGCTTGGAGTCTTTCTATGGCTACACCTTC; CDR3: CASSLESFYGYTF
J: TRBJ1-6; D: .; size: .; V: TRBV28; DNA: TGTGCCAGCATACAGTCCATGGGACCCCTCCACTTT; CDR3: CASIQSMGPLHF
J: TRBJ1-1; D: TRBD1; size: .; V: TRBV10-2; DNA: TGCGCCAGCAGCGCCCAGACAGGGAATGAAGTAGCTGAAGCTTTCTTT; CDR3: CASSAQTGNEVAEAFF
J: TRBJ1-6; D: .; size: .; V: TRBV10-2; DNA: TGCGCCAGCAGTTCCGACAGGAGTGTGGATTCACCCCTCCACTTT; CDR3: CASSSDRSVDSPLHF
J: TRBJ2-1; D: .; size: few; V: TRBV7-9; DNA: TGTGCCAGCAGCTTTATAGAGGCCCCAAGTGGGGCGTTCTTC; CDR3: CASSFIEAPSGAFF
J: TRBJ2-7; D: .; size: .; V: TRBV27; DNA: TGTGCCAGCAGTTTATCCTGGGGACGCGAGCAGTACTTC; CDR3: CASSLSWGREQYF
J: TRBJ1-1; D: TRBD1; size: .; V: TRBV7-9; DNA: TGTGCCAGCAGCTTCCCAGGACAGGGCTACTATGAAGCTTTCTTT; CDR3: CASSFPGQGYYEAFF
J: TRBJ1-3; D: TRBD1; size: .; V: TRBV6-5; DNA: TGTGCCAGCAGTTGGGAAAGACAGGGCTCTGGAAACACCATATATTTT; CDR3: CASSWERQGSGNTIYF
J: TRBJ1-6; D: .; size: .; V: TRBV27; DNA: TGTGCCAGCAGTTTAAACCTCGGGACGGCTGTACCCCTCCACTTT; CDR3: CASSLNLGTAVPLHF
J: TRBJ2-5; D: TRBD1; size: .; V: TRBV5-6; DNA: TGTGCCAGCAGCCCTCCGGGACAGGGAAAGACCCAGTACTTC; CDR3: CASSPPGQGKTQYF
J: TRBJ1-1; D: .; size: .; V: TRBV12-3/TRBV12-4; DNA: TGTGCCAGCAGACAAACCAACAGGGATGCTTTCTTT; CDR3: CASRQTNRDAFF
J: TRBJ1-5; D: .; size: once; V: TRBV6-5; DNA: TGTGCCAGCAGTTACTCTTGGGATCAGCCCCAGCATTTT; CDR3: CASSYSWDQPQHF
J: TRBJ1-1; D: TRBD1; size: .; V: TRBV7-8; DNA: TGTGCCAGCAGCTTAGGACAGGGAGCTGAAGCTTTCTTT; CDR3: CASSLGQGAEAFF
J: TRBJ1-2; D: .; size: .; V: TRBV30; DNA: TGTGCCTGGAGTTCTTCCGGGTCCTACCTTTACTCCTCTCCCGGCTACACCTTC; CDR3: CAWSSSGSYLYSSPGYTF
J: TRBJ1-1; D: .; size: .; V: TRBV11-3; DNA: TGTGCCAGCAGCCAAGGGGTGAACACTGAAGCTTTCTTT; CDR3: CASSQGVNTEAFF
J: TRBJ2-5; D: TRBD2; size: few; V: TRBV3-1/TRBV3-2; DNA: TGTGCCAGCAGCCCGGGAAGCGGGGGCCCGGTAACCCAGTACTTC; CDR3: CASSPGSGGPVTQYF
J: TRBJ1-4; D: .; size: .; V: TRBV7-2; DNA: TGTGCCAGCAGCGGTCCGGGGACAAACGAAAAACTGTTTTTT; CDR3: CASSGPGTNEKLFF
J: TRBJ1-2; D: .; size: .; V: TRBV2; DNA: TGTGCCAGCAGTGAAGGAGGGGGCTATGGCTACACCTTC; CDR3: CASSEGGGYGYTF
J: TRBJ2-2; D: .; size: .; V: TRBV2; DNA: TGTGCCAGCACCCAGGAGGGGACCGGGGAGCTGTTTTTT; CDR3: CASTQEGTGELFF
J: TRBJ2-5; D: TRBD1; size: .; V: TRBV11-2; DNA: TGTGCCAGCAGCTTGGTGACAGGGGGTCTTAGAGAGACCCAGTACTTC; CDR3: CASSLVTGGLRETQYF
J: TRBJ1-5; D: .; size: .; V: TRBV18; DNA: TGTGCCAGCTCCCTACAGGGAGATGGTCAGCCCCAGCATTTT; CDR3: CASSLQGDGQPQHF
J: TRBJ2-7; D: .; size: once; V: TRBV7-9; DNA: TGTGCCAGCAGCTTAGCATGGGAGTCGGGCTACGAGCAGTACTTC; CDR3: CASSLAWESGYEQYF
J: TRBJ1-5; D: .; size: .; V: TRBV7-2; DNA: TGTGCCAGCAGCGAAAACGGAGGGAGTGGCAATCAGCCCCAGCATTTT; CDR3: CASSENGGSGNQPQHF
J: TRBJ2-7; D: .; size: .; V: TRBV15; DNA: TGTGCCACCAGCCGGCAGGCGGCTTTCGGGAACGAGCAGTACTTC; CDR3: CATSRQAAFGNEQYF
J: TRBJ1-2; D: .; size: .; V: TRBV5-1; DNA: TGCGCCAGCAGCCAAGACAGAACCTATGGCTACACCTTC; CDR3: CASSQDRTYGYTF
J: TRBJ1-1; D: .; size: .; V: TRBV6-5; DNA: TGTGCCAGCAGTTACGGGGGCCGCCCGCGGAACACTGAAGCTTTCTTT; CDR3: CASSYGGRPRNTEAFF
J: TRBJ2-1; D: TRBD1; size: .; V: TRBV29-1; DNA: TGCAGCGTCCCCGCCGCGGGGACAGGGGGCAATGAGCAGTTCTTC; CDR3: CSVPAAGTGGNEQFF
J: TRBJ1-5; D: .; size: .; V: TRBV2; DNA: TGTGCCAGCATGAAGGAAGGGATCAATCAGCCCCAGCATTTT; CDR3: CASMKEGINQPQHF
J: TRBJ1-6; D: .; size: .; V: TRBV3-1/TRBV3-2; DNA: TGTGCCAGCAGTCAGATACAGGGAAATTCACCCCTCCACTTT; CDR3: CASSQIQGNSPLHF
J: TRBJ1-6; D: TRBD1; size: .; V: TRBV11-2; DNA: TGTGCCAGCGCGGAGGCCCGGACAGGGGTTTCACCCCTCCACTTT; CDR3: CASAEARTGVSPLHF
J: TRBJ2-3; D: .; size: .; V: TRBV14; DNA: TGTGCCAGCAGCCAAGGTGCCCGTCCCACAGATACGCAGTATTTT; CDR3: CASSQGARPTDTQYF